These T cell receptor beta chains were read from a single sample in a study of CD4 T cells in relation to SARS-CoV-2 and coronaviruses. TCRdb keeps only in-frame clones here, not all; method: immunoSEQ multiplex PCR. The table shows about 29,000 clones, with about 70% occurring only once. These receptors are not linked to any known antigen. Sequenced sample: CD4+ T cells from PBMCs, cultured in vitro. The receptors come from a human donor in good health. Both conserved end residues are part of each CDR3. The D gene is left open where the match is weak. The listing skips clone size in some rows; elsewhere it reads once, few, many or a size class.

J gene | clone size | D gene | V gene | CDR3 DNA | CDR3 protein
TRBJ2-3 | - | - | TRBV19 | TGTGCCAGTAACCAGAGAGGCACAGATACGCAGTATTTT | CASNQRGTDTQYF
TRBJ2-4 | - | - | TRBV3-1/TRBV3-2 | TGTGCCAGCAGCCCAGGGAGTCTGCCAAACATTCAGTACTTC | CASSPGSLPNIQYF
TRBJ2-5 | - | TRBD2 | TRBV3-1/TRBV3-2 | TGTGCCAGCAGCCGCCAAGATCTGGCAGCGGGGGGGCTTCGAGAGACCCAGTACTTC | CASSRQDLAAGGLRETQYF
TRBJ2-6 | - | TRBD1 | TRBV2 | TGTGCCAGCACGTTAGACAGGGTGTATGGTGGGGCCAACGTCCTGACTTTC | CASTLDRVYGGANVLTF
TRBJ2-3 | - | - | TRBV30 | TGTGCCTGGAGTTATGACCAGGGGGGCCTGCAGTATTTT | CAWSYDQGGLQYF
TRBJ2-7 | few | TRBD2 | TRBV7-2 | TGTGCCAGCAGCTACATCGGACTAGCAGGATACGAGCAGTACTTC | CASSYIGLAGYEQYF
TRBJ1-5 | - | - | TRBV12-5 | TGTGCTAGTGGTTTGGCCAGGGTAGGTAGCTTGAGCAATCAGCCCCAGCATTTT | CASGLARVGSLSNQPQHF
TRBJ2-7 | - | TRBD1 | TRBV19 | TGTGCCAGTAGTACTCCCGGGACAGGGAAGGCCGAGCAGTACTTC | CASSTPGTGKAEQYF
TRBJ1-3 | few | - | TRBV5-1 | TGCGCCAGCAGCTCAAGGACGCAGAGCTCTGGAAACACCATATATTTT | CASSSRTQSSGNTIYF
TRBJ2-3 | - | TRBD2 | TRBV19 | TGTGCCAGTAGGCTTAGCGGGAGACATTATACGCAGTATTTT | CASRLSGRHYTQYF
TRBJ2-3 | large | TRBD2 | TRBV9 | TGTGCCAGCAGCAAGGGACTAGCGGGAGGAGGGGTCACAGATACGCAGTATTTT | CASSKGLAGGGVTDTQYF
TRBJ2-1 | - | - | TRBV4-2 | TGTGCCAGCAGCCAAGACCTAGGCGGGACCAATGAGCAGTTCTTC | CASSQDLGGTNEQFF
TRBJ1-1 | - | - | TRBV12-3/TRBV12-4 | TGTGCCAGCAGTTTGTCAGACCGAGGCGCTTTCTTT | CASSLSDRGAFF
TRBJ1-4 | - | - | TRBV14 | TGTGCCAGCAGCCGCCTTAGGGGGAAAACTAATGAAAAACTGTTTTTT | CASSRLRGKTNEKLFF
TRBJ2-5 | - | - | TRBV18 | TGTGCCAGCTCACCGAGGACTTCCCAAGAGACCCAGTACTTC | CASSPRTSQETQYF
TRBJ1-6 | - | - | TRBV6-5 | TGTGCCAGCAGTTCTTGGATGGATTCACCCCTCCACTTT | CASSSWMDSPLHF
TRBJ2-7 | - | - | TRBV5-1 | TGCGCCAGCAGCTCTTCCTACGAGCAGTACTTC | CASSSSYEQYF
TRBJ2-5 | - | - | TRBV19 | TGTGCCAGTAGCGGGAGCCAGGAGACCCAGTACTTC | CASSGSQETQYF
TRBJ2-1 | - | TRBD2 | TRBV19 | TGTGCCAGTAGGGCCGGGAGGTGGGACAATGAGCAGTTCTTC | CASRAGRWDNEQFF
TRBJ2-1 | few | - | TRBV19 | TGTGCCAGTAGTATAGCGTTCTACAATGAGCAGTTCTTC | CASSIAFYNEQFF
TRBJ2-7 | - | - | TRBV19 | TGTGCCAGTAGTATCTCAGGGCGGTACGAGCAGTACTTC | CASSISGRYEQYF
TRBJ1-4 | - | - | TRBV7-8 | TGTGCCAGCAGCCGAGCACAGGACGGGCATGAAAAACTGTTTTTT | CASSRAQDGHEKLFF
TRBJ2-1 | - | TRBD1 | TRBV10-3 | TGTGCCATAAGTCTCAGGGGGCCAACCTACAATGAGCAGTTCTTC | CAISLRGPTYNEQFF
TRBJ2-1 | - | - | TRBV25-1 | TGTGCCAGCAGTGATCCCAGGGGCTCCTACAATGAGCAGTTCTTC | CASSDPRGSYNEQFF
TRBJ1-3 | - | TRBD1 | TRBV19 | TGTGCCAGTACCAAGGCGGACAGGCGCGTAACCATATATTTT | CASTKADRRVTIYF
TRBJ1-2 | few | TRBD1 | TRBV10-1 | TGCGCCAGCGACAGGGGTAGACATGGCTACACCTTC | CASDRGRHGYTF
TRBJ2-5 | - | - | TRBV5-1 | TGCGCCAGCAGCTCACAGGGGAGGCGGGAGACCCAGTACTTC | CASSSQGRRETQYF
TRBJ2-7 | - | TRBD2 | TRBV6-5 | TGTGCCAGCAGTCCCGGGGGGGGCGTTCACGAGCAGTACTTC | CASSPGGGVHEQYF
TRBJ2-1 | few | - | TRBV7-7 | TGTGCTAGCAGCTTAAGGGGCAGGGGGGCGAGTGAGCAGTTCTTC | CASSLRGRGASEQFF
TRBJ1-1 | - | - | TRBV19 | TGTGCCAGTAGTATAGTTGCTGGACAGTCTGAAGCTTTCTTT | CASSIVAGQSEAFF
TRBJ1-4 | - | TRBD1 | TRBV5-5 | TGTGCCAGCAGCCGAGACGGACAGGGGGCAGAAAAACTGTTTTTT | CASSRDGQGAEKLFF
TRBJ1-4 | - | TRBD1 | TRBV3-1/TRBV3-2 | TGTGCCAGCAGCCACCGGGACAGGGTTGAAAAACTGTTTTTT | CASSHRDRVEKLFF
TRBJ1-5 | - | TRBD1 | TRBV5-1 | TGCGCCAGCCCTGAGGGGGCTTGGGGCAATCAGCCCCAGCATTTT | CASPEGAWGNQPQHF
TRBJ1-1 | few | TRBD1 | TRBV2 | TGTGCCAGCAGCAGACAGGGGAACACTGAAGCTTTCTTT | CASSRQGNTEAFF
TRBJ2-5 | - | TRBD1 | TRBV7-6 | TGTGCCAGCAGTAAGGACAGGGGGTCGCAAGAGACCCAGTACTTC | CASSKDRGSQETQYF
TRBJ1-3 | few | - | TRBV6-1 | TGTGCCAGCAGTGAAATGGCTCGGCCTGGAAACACCATATATTTT | CASSEMARPGNTIYF
TRBJ2-7 | - | TRBD2 | TRBV5-4 | TGTGCCAGCAGCTTGGGGGAGGGCTTCTACGAGCAGTACTTC | CASSLGEGFYEQYF
TRBJ1-5 | - | - | TRBV7-8 | TGTGCCAGCAGTCCGGACCGTTTACTCGGGCAGCCCCAGCATTTT | CASSPDRLLGQPQHF
TRBJ1-2 | - | TRBD1 | TRBV12-3/TRBV12-4 | TGTGCCAGCAGGCACAGGGGCAATGGCTACACCTTC | CASRHRGNGYTF
TRBJ1-4 | - | - | TRBV28 | TGTGCCAGCGTTGTTGCAGGGCGAAGGGAAAAACTGTTTTTT | CASVVAGRREKLFF
TRBJ1-6 | once | - | TRBV5-1 | TGCGCCAGCAGCTTGCGGAGGGCCTCAATCAATTCACCCCTCCACTTT | CASSLRRASINSPLHF
TRBJ2-5 | - | TRBD2 | TRBV7-9 | TGTGCCAGCAGCTCAAGGACTAGCGGGAAAGGTGCGGAGACCCAGTACTTC | CASSSRTSGKGAETQYF
TRBJ2-5 | - | TRBD2 | TRBV4-1 | TGCGCCAGCAGCCAAGATCTGGGGACTAGCGGGGGGGCGCAGGAGACCCAGTACTTC | CASSQDLGTSGGAQETQYF
TRBJ2-3 | - | - | TRBV7-9 | TGTGCCAGCAGCTCCCTCGGGGTTCCCACAGATACGCAGTATTTT | CASSSLGVPTDTQYF
TRBJ1-1 | - | - | TRBV27 | TGTGCCAGCAGTTTAAAGGGGGGGGCTGAAGCTTTCTTT | CASSLKGGAEAFF
TRBJ2-5 | once | - | TRBV14 | TGTGCCAGCAGCCAAGATTTCGAGGAAGAGACCCAGTACTTC | CASSQDFEEETQYF